The clone carrying this T cell receptor (beta chain) is deemed medium-sized (0.01 to 0.1%). Antigen unknown. This entry belongs to a study of T-cell reconstitution after alpha-beta-depleted transplantation in children. General study results and limits: Surviving recipient T cells and thymic progenitors underlay high day-60 TCRbeta diversity in some patients. Expanded clones from the graft, numbering several hundred, reportedly supplied alpha-beta T cells about two months after transplant. Newly produced T cells mostly provided counts and TCRbeta diversity after one year, as hyperexpanded clones declined.

Construction of the TCRbeta library involved unique molecular identifiers. Using its own MiXCR run on the PCR reads, TCRdb lists one record per CDR3 protein. The data hold about 32,000 distinct CDR3 sequences, with less than 8.5% observed a single time. The ends were cut back, 3 bases at V and 0 bases at J, with 1 base in the middle. The length of the CDR3 is 12 residues. This sequence was found in a child under two years old who had a stem cell transplant for acute myeloid leukemia, so the T cells may come from the graft donor. The rearrangement joins TRBV12-3 or TRBV12-4 to TRBJ2-3, with D unclear. The specimen was peripheral blood, collected 60 days after TCRalphabeta/CD19-depleted stem cell transplant. CDR3 loop: CASSFSTDTQYF. The CDR3 bases are TGTGCCAGCAGTTTTAGCACAGATACGCAGTATTTT.